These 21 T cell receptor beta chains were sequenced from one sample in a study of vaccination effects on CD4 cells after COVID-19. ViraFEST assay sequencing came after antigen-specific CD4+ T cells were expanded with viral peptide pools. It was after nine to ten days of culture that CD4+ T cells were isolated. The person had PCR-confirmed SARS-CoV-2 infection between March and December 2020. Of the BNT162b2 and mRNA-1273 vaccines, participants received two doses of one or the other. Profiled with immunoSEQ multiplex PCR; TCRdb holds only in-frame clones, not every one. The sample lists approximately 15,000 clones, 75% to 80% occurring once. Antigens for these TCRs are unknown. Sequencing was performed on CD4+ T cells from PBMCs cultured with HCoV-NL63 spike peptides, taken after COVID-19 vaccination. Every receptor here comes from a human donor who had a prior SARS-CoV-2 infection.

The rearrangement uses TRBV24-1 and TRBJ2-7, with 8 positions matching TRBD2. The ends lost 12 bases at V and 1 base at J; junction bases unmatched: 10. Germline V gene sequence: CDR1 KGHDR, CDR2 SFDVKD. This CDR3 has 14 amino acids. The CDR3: CASQIRGGSYEQYF. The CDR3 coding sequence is TGTGCCTCTCAAATCCGGGGGGGGTCCTACGAGCAGTACTTC.

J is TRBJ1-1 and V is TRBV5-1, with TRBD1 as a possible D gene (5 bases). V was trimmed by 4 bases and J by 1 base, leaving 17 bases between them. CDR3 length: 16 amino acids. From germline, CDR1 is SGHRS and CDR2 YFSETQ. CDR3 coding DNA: TGCGCCAGCAGCCTATCAGGTGGGGGATGGAACACTGAAGCTTTCTTT. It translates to CASSLSGGGWNTEAFF.

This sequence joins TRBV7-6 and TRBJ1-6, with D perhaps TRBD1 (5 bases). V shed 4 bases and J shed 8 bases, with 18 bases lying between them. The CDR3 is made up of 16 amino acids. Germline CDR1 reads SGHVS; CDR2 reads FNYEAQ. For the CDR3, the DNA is TGTGCCAGCAGCTCCACCGCGGGGGGGAGAGATTCACCCCTCCACTTT. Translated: CASSSTAGGRDSPLHF.

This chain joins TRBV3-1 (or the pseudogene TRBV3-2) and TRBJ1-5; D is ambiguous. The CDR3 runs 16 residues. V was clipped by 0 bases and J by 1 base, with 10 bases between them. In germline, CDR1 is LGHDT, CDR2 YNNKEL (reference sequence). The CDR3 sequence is CASSQDPPGSNQPQHF. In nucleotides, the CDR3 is TGTGCCAGCAGCCAAGATCCTCCCGGAAGCAATCAGCCCCAGCATTTT.

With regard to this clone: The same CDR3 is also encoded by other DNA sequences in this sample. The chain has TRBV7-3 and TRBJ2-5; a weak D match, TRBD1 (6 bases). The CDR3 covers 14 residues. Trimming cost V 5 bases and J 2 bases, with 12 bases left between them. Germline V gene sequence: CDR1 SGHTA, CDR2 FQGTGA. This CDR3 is CASSPTGLQETQYF. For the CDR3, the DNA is TGTGCCAGCAGCCCCACAGGGCTGCAAGAGACCCAGTACTTC.

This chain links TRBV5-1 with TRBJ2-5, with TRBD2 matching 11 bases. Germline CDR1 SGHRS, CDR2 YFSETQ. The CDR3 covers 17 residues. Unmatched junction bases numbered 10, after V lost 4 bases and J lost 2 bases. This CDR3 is CASSAIGLAGAQETQYF. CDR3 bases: TGCGCCAGCAGCGCCATCGGACTAGCGGGCGCACAAGAGACCCAGTACTTC.

CDR3 region: CASSIGGLFYEQYF. For the CDR3, the DNA is TGTGCCAGTAGTATTGGGGGACTATTCTACGAGCAGTACTTC. V and J are TRBV19 and TRBJ2-7; 7 nucleotides line up with TRBD2. This CDR3 is built from 14 residues. Trimming took 3 bases from V and 3 from J; bases not matched to a gene: 5. Per the germline V gene, CDR1 is LNHDA and CDR2 is SQIVND (reference sequence).

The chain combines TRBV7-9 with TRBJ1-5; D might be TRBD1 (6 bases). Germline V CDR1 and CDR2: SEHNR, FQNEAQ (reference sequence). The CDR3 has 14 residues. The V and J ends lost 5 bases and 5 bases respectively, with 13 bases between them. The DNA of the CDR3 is TGTGCCAGCAGCCTTACAGGGTTATATCAGCCCCAGCATTTT. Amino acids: CASSLTGLYQPQHF.

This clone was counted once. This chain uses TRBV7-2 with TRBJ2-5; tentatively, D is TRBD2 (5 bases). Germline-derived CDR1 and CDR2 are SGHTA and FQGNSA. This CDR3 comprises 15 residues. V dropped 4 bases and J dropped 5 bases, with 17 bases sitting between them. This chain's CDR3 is CASSSQSGIGETQYF. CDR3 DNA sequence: TGTGCCAGCAGCTCGCAATCCGGGATCGGGGAGACCCAGTACTTC.

The CDR3 is CASSSARGTDTQYF. CDR3 nucleotide sequence: TGTGCCAGCAGCTCTGCCAGGGGCACAGATACGCAGTATTTT. The genes are TRBV7-2 and TRBJ2-3; maybe TRBD1 (5 bases). V lost 4 bases to trimming and J lost 1 base, with 9 bases between them. The germline CDR1 and CDR2 sequences are SGHTA and FQGNSA. CDR3 length equals 14 residues.

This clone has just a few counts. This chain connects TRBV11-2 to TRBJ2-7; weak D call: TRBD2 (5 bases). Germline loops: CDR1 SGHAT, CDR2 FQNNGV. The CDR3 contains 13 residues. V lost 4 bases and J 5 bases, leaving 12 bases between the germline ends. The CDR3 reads CASSSPRRNEQYF. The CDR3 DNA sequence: TGTGCCAGCAGCTCCCCTCGGAGGAACGAGCAGTACTTC. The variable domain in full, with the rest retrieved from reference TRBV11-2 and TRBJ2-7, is EAGVAQSPRYKIIEKRQSVAFWCNPISGHATLYWYQQILGQGPKLLIQFQNNGVVDDSQLPKDRFSAERLKGVDSTLKIQPAKLEDSAVYLCASSSPRRNEQYFGPGTRLTVT.

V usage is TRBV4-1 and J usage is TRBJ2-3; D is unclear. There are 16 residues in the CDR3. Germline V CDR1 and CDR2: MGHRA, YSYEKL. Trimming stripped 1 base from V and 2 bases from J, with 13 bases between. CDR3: CASSQVDLVVTDTQYF. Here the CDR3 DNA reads TGCGCCAGCAGCCAAGTCGACCTGGTTGTCACAGATACGCAGTATTTT.

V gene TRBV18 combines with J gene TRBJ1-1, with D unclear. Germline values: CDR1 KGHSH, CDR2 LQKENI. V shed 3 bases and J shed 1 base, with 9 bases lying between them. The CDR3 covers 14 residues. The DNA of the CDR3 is TGTGCCAGCTCACCTCTAGTGGGGAACACTGAAGCTTTCTTT. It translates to CASSPLVGNTEAFF.

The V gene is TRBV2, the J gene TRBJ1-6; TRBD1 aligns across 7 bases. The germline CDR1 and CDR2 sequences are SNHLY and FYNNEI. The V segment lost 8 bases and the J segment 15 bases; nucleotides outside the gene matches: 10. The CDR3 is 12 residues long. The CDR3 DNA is TGTGCCAGCGGTCGACAGGGCACTTACCTCCACTTT. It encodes CASGRQGTYLHF.

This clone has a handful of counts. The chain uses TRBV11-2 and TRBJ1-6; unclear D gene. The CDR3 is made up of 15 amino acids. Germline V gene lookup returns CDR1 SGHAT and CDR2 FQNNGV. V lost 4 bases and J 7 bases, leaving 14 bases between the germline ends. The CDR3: CASSSRTRGNSPLHF. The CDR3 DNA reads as TGTGCCAGCAGCTCTCGGACCAGAGGGAATTCACCCCTCCACTTT. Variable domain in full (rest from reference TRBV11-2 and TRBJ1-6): EAGVAQSPRYKIIEKRQSVAFWCNPISGHATLYWYQQILGQGPKLLIQFQNNGVVDDSQLPKDRFSAERLKGVDSTLKIQPAKLEDSAVYLCASSSRTRGNSPLHFGNGTRLTVT.

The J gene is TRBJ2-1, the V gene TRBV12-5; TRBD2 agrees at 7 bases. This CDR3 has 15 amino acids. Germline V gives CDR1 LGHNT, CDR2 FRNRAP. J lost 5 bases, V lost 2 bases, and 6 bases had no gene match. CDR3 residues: CASGLFSSGDNEQFF. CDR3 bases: TGTGCTAGTGGTTTGTTTTCTAGCGGAGACAATGAGCAGTTCTTC.

The CDR3: CASSPAGERQYF. Written as DNA, the CDR3 is TGTGCCAGCTCACCCGCAGGGGAGCGCCAGTACTTC. The chain uses TRBV18 and TRBJ2-7; D possibly corresponds to TRBD1 (6 bases). Germline lookup yields CDR1 KGHSH and CDR2 LQKENI. The CDR3 covers 12 residues. V lost 3 bases and J lost 10, with 13 bases in between.

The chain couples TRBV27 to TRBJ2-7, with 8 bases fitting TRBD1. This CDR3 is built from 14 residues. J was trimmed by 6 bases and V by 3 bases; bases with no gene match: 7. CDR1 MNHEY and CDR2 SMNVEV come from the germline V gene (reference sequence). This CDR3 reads CASSLRQGWGEQYF. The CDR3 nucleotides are TGTGCCAGCAGTTTGAGACAGGGGTGGGGCGAGCAGTACTTC.

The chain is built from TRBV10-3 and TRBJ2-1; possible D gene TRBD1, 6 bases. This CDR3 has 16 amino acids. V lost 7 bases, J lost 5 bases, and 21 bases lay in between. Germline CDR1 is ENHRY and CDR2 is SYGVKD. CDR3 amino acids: CAITDYPGQGNNEQFF. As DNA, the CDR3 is TGTGCCATCACTGACTACCCGGGGCAGGGGAACAATGAGCAGTTCTTC.

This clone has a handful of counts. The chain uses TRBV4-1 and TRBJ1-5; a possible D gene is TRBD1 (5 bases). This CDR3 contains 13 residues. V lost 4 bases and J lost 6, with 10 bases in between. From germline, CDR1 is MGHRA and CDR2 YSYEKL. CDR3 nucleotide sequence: TGCGCCAGCAGCCGCAGGGAAAGTCAGCCCCAGCATTTT. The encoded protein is CASSRRESQPQHF.

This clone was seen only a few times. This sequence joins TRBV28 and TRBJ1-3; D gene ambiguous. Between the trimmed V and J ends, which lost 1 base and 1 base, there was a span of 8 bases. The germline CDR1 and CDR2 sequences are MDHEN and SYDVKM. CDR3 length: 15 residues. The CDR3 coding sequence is TGTGCCAGCAGTTTATTCGGGCTATCTGGAAACACCATATATTTT. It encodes CASSLFGLSGNTIYF.